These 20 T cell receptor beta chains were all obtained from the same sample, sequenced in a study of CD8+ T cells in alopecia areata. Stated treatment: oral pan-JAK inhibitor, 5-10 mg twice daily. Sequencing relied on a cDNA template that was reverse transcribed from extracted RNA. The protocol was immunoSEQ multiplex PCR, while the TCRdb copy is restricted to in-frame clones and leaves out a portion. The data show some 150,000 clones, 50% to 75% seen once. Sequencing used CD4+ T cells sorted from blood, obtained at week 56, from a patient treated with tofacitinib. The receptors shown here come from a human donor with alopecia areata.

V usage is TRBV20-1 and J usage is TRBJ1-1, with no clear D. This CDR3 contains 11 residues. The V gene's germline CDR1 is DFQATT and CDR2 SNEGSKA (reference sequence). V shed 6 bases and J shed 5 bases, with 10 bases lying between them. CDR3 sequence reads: CSASAWTEAFF. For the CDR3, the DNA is TGCAGTGCCTCGGCGTGGACTGAAGCTTTCTTT.

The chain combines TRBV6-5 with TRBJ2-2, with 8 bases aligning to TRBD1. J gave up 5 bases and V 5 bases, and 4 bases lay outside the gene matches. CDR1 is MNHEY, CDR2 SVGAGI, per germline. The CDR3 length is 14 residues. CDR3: CASSAGGRTGELFF. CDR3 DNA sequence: TGTGCCAGCAGTGCAGGGGGCCGAACCGGGGAGCTGTTTTTT.

For the CDR3, the DNA is TGTGCCAGCAGCTTAGGTGGGGGGGCCGGAGATACGCAGTATTTT. It translates to CASSLGGGAGDTQYF. The gene calls are TRBV7-9 and TRBJ2-3; D perhaps matches TRBD2 (7 bases). The CDR3 is 15 amino acids. Per the germline V gene, CDR1 is SEHNR and CDR2 is FQNEAQ (reference sequence). Between the trimmed V and J ends, which lost 1 base and 5 bases, there was a span of 13 bases.

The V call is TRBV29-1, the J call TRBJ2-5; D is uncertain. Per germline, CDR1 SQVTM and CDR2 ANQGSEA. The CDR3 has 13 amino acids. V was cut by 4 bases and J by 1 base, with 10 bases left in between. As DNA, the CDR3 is TGCAGCGTTGGGCTCCTCCTCCAAGAGACCCAGTACTTC. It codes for CSVGLLLQETQYF.

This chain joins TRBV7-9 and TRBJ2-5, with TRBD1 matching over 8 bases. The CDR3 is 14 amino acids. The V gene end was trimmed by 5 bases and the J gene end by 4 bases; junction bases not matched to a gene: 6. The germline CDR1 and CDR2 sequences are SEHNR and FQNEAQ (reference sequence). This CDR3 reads CASSHVGTGETQYF. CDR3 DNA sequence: TGTGCCAGCAGCCACGTCGGGACAGGAGAGACCCAGTACTTC.

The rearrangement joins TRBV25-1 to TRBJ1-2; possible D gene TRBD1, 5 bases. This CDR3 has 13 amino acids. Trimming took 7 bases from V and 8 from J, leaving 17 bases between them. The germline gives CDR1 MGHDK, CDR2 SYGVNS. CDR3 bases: TGTGCCAGCACCGGGACCAGCTGGTCGGGCTACACCTTC. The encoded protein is CASTGTSWSGYTF.

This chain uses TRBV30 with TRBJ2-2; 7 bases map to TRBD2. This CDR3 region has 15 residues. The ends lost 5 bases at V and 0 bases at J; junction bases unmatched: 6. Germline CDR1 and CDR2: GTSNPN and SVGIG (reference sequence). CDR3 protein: CAWRRGVTNTGELFF. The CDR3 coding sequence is TGTGCCTGGCGACGGGGGGTGACGAACACCGGGGAGCTGTTTTTT.

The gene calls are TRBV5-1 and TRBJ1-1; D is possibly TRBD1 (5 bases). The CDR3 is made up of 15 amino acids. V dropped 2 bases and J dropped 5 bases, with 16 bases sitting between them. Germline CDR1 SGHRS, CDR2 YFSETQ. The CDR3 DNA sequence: TGCGCCAGCAGCTTTGGAGAGGGGTTGAGGACTGAAGCTTTCTTT. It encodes CASSFGEGLRTEAFF.

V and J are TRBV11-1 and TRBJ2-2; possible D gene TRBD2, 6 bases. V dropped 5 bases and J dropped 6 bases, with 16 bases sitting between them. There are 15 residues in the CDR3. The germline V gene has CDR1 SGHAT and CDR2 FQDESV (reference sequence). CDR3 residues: CASSPSPWGAGELFF. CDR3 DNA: TGTGCCAGCAGCCCGAGCCCGTGGGGGGCCGGGGAGCTGTTTTTT.

The CDR3, as DNA: TGTGCCAGCAGAGGGGTCGACGGCTACACCTTC. Encoded protein: CASRGVDGYTF. This chain connects TRBV25-1 to TRBJ1-2, with D possibly matching TRBD1 (5 bases). Trimming cost V 6 bases and J 8 bases, with 10 bases left between them. The CDR3 extends over 11 amino acids. Germline V gives CDR1 MGHDK, CDR2 SYGVNS.

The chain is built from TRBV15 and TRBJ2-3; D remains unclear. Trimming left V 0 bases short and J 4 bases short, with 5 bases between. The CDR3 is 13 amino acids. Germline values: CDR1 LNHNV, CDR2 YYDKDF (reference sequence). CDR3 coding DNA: TGTGCCACCAGCAGAGATAACGCAGATACGCAGTATTTT. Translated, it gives CATSRDNADTQYF.

The CDR3 here is CASSRGQELYEQYF. The CDR3 nucleotides are TGTGCCAGCAGCAGGGGACAGGAGTTATACGAGCAGTACTTC. V is TRBV7-2 and J is TRBJ2-7, with 8 bases that match TRBD1. This CDR3 contains 14 residues. Germline assignment: CDR1 SGHTA and CDR2 FQGNSA. V trimming: 5 bases; J trimming: 4 bases; junction bases outside the gene matches: 7.

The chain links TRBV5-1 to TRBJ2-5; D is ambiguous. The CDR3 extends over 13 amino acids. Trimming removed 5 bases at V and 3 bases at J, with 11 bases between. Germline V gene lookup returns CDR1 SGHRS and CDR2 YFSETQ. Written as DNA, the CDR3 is TGCGCCAGCAGGAGGATATCCGAAGAGACCCAGTACTTC. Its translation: CASRRISEETQYF.

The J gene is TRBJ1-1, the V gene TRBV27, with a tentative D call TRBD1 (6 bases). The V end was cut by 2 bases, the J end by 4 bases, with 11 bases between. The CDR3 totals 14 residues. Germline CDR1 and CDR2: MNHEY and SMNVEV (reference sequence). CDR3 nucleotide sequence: TGTGCCAGCAGTTTACTACAGGGAGGCACTGAAGCTTTCTTT. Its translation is CASSLLQGGTEAFF.

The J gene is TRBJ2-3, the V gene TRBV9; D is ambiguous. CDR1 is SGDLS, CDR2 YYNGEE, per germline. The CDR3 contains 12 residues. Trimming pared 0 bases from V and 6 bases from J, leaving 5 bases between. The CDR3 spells CASSVVEDTQYF. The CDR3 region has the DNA TGTGCCAGCAGCGTAGTTGAGGATACGCAGTATTTT.

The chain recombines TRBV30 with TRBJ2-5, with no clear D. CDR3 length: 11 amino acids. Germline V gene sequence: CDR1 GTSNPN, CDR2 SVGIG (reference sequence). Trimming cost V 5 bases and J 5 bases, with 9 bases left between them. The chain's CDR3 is CAWGVTETQYF. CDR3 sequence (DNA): TGTGCCTGGGGGGTGACGGAGACCCAGTACTTC.

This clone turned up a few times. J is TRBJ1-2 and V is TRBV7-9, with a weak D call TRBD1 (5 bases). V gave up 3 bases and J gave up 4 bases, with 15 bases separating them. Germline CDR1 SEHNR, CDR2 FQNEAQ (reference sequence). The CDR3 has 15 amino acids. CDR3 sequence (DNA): TGTGCCAGCAGCTTGGGCCTTGGGCAGGGCTATGGCTACACCTTC. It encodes CASSLGLGQGYGYTF. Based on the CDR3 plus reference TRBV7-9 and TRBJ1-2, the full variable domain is DTGVSQNPRHKITKRGQNVTFRCDPISEHNRLYWYRQTLGQGPEFLTYFQNEAQLEKSRLLSDRFSAERPKGSFSTLEIQRTEQGDSAMYLCASSLGLGQGYGYTFGSGTRLTVV.

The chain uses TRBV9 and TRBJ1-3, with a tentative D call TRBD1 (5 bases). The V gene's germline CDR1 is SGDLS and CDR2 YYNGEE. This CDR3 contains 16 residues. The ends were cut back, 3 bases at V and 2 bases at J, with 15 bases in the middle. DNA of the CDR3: TGTGCCAGCAGCGCGCCCTCGGGGCGAGCTGGAAACACCATATATTTT. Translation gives CASSAPSGRAGNTIYF.

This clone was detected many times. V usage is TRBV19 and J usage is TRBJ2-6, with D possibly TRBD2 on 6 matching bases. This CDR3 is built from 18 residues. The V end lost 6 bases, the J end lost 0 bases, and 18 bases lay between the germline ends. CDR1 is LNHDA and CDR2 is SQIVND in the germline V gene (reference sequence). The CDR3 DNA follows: TGTGCCAGTAGGACCGAGAGGAGGGACCTCTCTGGGGCCAACGTCCTGACTTTC. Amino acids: CASRTERRDLSGANVLTF.

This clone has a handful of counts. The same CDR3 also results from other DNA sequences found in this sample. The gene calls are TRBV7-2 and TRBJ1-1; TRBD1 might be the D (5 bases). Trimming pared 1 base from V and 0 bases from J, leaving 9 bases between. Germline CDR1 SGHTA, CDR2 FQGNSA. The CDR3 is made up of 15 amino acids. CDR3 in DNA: TGTGCCAGCAGCTTAGATCCAGGGATGAACACTGAAGCTTTCTTT. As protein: CASSLDPGMNTEAFF.